The rows below give T cell receptor beta chains drawn from one sample of a study of T cell repertoires in cytomegalovirus infection. TCRdb analysed the reads with MiXCR anew, one entry per CDR3 protein. The top ten clones hold 2.8% of a sample with around 740,000 distinct CDR3 sequences, about a third of them seen once. The material sequenced was PBMCs. The receptors derive from a human donor in good health (CMV status not recorded). Some clones in this sample may be carry-over from other donors' samples. The CDR3 runs from the conserved cysteine through the conserved F or W. A D gene is named only where the DNA matches it firmly.

J: TRBJ2-3
V: TRBV12-3/TRBV12-4
D: TRBD2
length: 14
CDR3: CASRRTSGSVTQYF

J: TRBJ2-3
V: TRBV11-3
D: NA
length: 17
CDR3: CASSLEGGGARRTTQYF

J: TRBJ1-4
V: TRBV4-1
D: NA
length: 15
CDR3: CASSPPSKTNEKLFF

J: TRBJ2-4
V: TRBV12-3/TRBV12-4
D: TRBD1
length: 15
CDR3: CASSPTGGDKNIQYF

J: TRBJ1-1
V: TRBV3-1
D: TRBD1
length: 13
CDR3: CASRQGTYTEAFF

J: TRBJ2-5
V: TRBV12-3/TRBV12-4
D: TRBD1
length: 16
CDR3: CASSFGTGGFQETQYF

J: TRBJ1-2
V: TRBV28
D: TRBD1
length: 15
CDR3: CASSSTGQGGYGYTF

J: TRBJ1-1
V: TRBV7-6
D: NA
length: 16
CDR3: CASSSNPTPGPTEAFF

J: TRBJ2-7
V: TRBV7-2
D: TRBD1
length: 13
CDR3: CASSSTGSHEQYF

J: TRBJ1-6
V: TRBV4-2
D: NA
length: 14
CDR3: CASSQRPGNSPLHF

J: TRBJ2-3
V: TRBV4-2
D: NA
length: 12
CDR3: CASSQGEHTQYF

J: TRBJ1-2
V: TRBV7-3
D: TRBD1
length: 14
CDR3: CASSPGTAAYGYTF

J: TRBJ1-2
V: TRBV4-1
D: TRBD1
length: 16
CDR3: CASSRTGTVNNYGYTF

J: TRBJ2-3
V: TRBV19
D: NA
length: 14
CDR3: CASRTKDSPLPQYF

J: TRBJ2-2
V: TRBV25-1
D: TRBD2
length: 19
CDR3: CASSEYRGTTTSNTGELFF

J: TRBJ2-3
V: TRBV7-2
D: NA
length: 15
CDR3: CASSPEGQSTDTQYF

J: TRBJ1-2
V: TRBV27
D: NA
length: 13
CDR3: CATRKEVNYGYTF

J: TRBJ1-1
V: TRBV7-3
D: NA
length: 15
CDR3: CASSLWSREGHEAFF

J: TRBJ1-4
V: TRBV4-2
D: NA
length: 14
CDR3: CASSQDRRDEKLFF

J: TRBJ2-7
V: TRBV7-2
D: NA
length: 15
CDR3: CASSPRPASSYEQYF

J: TRBJ2-5
V: TRBV7-8
D: NA
length: 14
CDR3: CASTALVGSEPQYF

J: TRBJ2-1
V: TRBV12-3/TRBV12-4
D: TRBD1
length: 15
CDR3: CASSLQGATQGEQFF